The following is a TCR beta chain sequence with its context. The germline V gene has CDR1 SGHTA and CDR2 FQGNSA. This CDR3 is 13 amino acids long. TRB was amplified from roughly 250 ng of peripheral blood genomic DNA per sample. The source of the sample is a study of T cell clusters in autoimmune cytopenias. TRB was amplified by touch-down multiplex PCR, primer pools A and B combined. TCRdb reprocessed the multiplex PCR reads and reports one entry per CDR3 protein, with no DNA. The ten most abundant clones cover about 16% of a sample with roughly 5,100 distinct CDR3 sequences. These data were likewise used in another study, on T cell repertoires in aging, cancer and after chemotherapy.

The source material was peripheral blood. This receptor was obtained from a human donor in good health. This chain joins TRBV7-2 and TRBJ1-2; absent DNA, TCRdb's TRBD1 call cannot be checked. CDR3 sequence reads: CASSSRGSYGYTF.